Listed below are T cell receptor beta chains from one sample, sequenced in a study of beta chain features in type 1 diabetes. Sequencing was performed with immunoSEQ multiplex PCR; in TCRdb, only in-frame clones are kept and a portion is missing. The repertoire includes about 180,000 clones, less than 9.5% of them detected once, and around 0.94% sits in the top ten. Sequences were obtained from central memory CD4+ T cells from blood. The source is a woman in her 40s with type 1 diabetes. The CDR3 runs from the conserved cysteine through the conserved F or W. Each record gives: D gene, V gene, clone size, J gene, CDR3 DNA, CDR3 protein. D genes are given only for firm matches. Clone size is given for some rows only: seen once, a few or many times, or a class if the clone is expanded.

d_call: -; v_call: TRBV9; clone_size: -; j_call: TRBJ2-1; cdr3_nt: TGTGCCAGCAGCGTAGGTTTACTTTCCAACAATGAGCAGTTCTTC; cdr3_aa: CASSVGLLSNNEQFF
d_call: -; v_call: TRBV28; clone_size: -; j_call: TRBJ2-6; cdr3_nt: TGTGCCAGCAGTCCCCGCCTAGCAGCGGGGGCCAACGTCCTGACTTTC; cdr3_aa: CASSPRLAAGANVLTF
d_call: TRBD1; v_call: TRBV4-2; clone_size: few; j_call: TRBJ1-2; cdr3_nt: TGTGCCAGCAGCCCTGAGGGGACAGCCGCCTCATATGGCTACACCTTC; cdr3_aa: CASSPEGTAASYGYTF
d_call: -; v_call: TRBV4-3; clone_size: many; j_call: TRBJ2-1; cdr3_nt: TGCGCCAGCAGCCAATCGCCCTCGGAGAGTACCTACAATGAGCAGTTCTTC; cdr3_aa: CASSQSPSESTYNEQFF
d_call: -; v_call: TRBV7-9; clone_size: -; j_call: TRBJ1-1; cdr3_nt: TGTGCCAGCAGCCCCGGGGTGGACACTGAAGCTTTCTTT; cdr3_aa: CASSPGVDTEAFF
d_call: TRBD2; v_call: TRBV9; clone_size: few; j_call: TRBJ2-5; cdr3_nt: TGTGCCAGCAGCGTACAGGGGCGGGAGGTTCAGGAGACCCAGTACTTC; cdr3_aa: CASSVQGREVQETQYF
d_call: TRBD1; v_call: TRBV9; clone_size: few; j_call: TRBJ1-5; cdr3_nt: TGTGCCAGCAGCCCAGGGACAGACAATCAGCCCCAGCATTTT; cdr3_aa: CASSPGTDNQPQHF
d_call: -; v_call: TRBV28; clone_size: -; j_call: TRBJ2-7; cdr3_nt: TGTGCCAGCGGTCCACAGGGTTTCTACGAGCAGTACTTC; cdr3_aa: CASGPQGFYEQYF
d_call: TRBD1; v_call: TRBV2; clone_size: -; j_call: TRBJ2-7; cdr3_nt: TGTGCCAGCAGCTTGGGACAGGGATCCTACGAGCAGTACTTC; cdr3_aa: CASSLGQGSYEQYF
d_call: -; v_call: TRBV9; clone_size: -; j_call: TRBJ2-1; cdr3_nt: TGTGCCAGCAGCGTAGATCCTAGCCCCAAAGGTGAGCAGTTCTTC; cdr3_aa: CASSVDPSPKGEQFF
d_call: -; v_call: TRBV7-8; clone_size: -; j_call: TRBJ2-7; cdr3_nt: TGTGCCAGCAGCACGGGTTCCTACGAGCAGTACTTC; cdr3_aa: CASSTGSYEQYF
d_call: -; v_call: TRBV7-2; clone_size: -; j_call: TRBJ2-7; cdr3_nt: TGTGCCAGCAGGACCGGACCTACCTCTTTAAGGGGCGAGCAGTACTTC; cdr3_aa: CASRTGPTSLRGEQYF
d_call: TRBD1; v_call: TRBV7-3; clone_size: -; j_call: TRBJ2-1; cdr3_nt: TGTGCCAGCAGCTCGGGCGGACAGGGTCGCGAGCAGTTCTTC; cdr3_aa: CASSSGGQGREQFF
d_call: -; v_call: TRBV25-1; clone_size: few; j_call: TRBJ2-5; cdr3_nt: TGTGCCAGCTCCCTAGAGTCTGGGAGGATGAAGACCCAGTACTTC; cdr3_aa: CASSLESGRMKTQYF
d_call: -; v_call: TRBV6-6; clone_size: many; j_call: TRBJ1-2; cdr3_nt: TGTGCCAGCAGTTACATCGGAGCTAACTATGGCTACACCTTC; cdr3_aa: CASSYIGANYGYTF
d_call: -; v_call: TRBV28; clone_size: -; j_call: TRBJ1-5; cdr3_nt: TGTGCCAGCAGGTGGGTCAGGGCCGCTCAGCCCCAGCATTTT; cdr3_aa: CASRWVRAAQPQHF
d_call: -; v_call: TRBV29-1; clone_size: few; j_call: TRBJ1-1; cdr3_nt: TGCAGCGTAGACTCCCAGGGTCACACTGAAGCTTTCTTT; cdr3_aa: CSVDSQGHTEAFF
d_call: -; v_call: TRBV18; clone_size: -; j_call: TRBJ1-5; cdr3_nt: TGTGCCAGCTCACCGGCCGGGGAGAGGCAGCCCCAGCATTTT; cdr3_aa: CASSPAGERQPQHF
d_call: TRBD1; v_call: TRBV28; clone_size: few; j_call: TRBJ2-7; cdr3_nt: TGTGCCAGCAGTTCCCCACCGGGACAGGGACTTTACGAGCAGTACTTC; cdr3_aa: CASSSPPGQGLYEQYF
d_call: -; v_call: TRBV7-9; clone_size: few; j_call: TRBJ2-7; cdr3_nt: TGTGCCAGCAGCTTATTAGGGGGAAACTCCTACGAGCAGTACTTC; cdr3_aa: CASSLLGGNSYEQYF
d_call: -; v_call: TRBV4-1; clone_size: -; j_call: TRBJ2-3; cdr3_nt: TGCGCCAGCAGCCCCGGACAGTTCACAGATACGCAGTATTTT; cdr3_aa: CASSPGQFTDTQYF
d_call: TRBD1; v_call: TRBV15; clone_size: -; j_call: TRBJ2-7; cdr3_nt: TGTGCCACCAGCAGAGCCCGGACAGGTAATGGGGAGCAGTACTTC; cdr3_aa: CATSRARTGNGEQYF
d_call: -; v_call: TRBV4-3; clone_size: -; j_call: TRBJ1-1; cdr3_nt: TGCGCCAGCAGCCAGAGCGCGGGGGCGAGGATCACTGAAGCTTTCTTT; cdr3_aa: CASSQSAGARITEAFF
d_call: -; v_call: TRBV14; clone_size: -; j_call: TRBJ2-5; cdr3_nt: TGTGCCAGCAGCCAAGGAGACAGCAATTTAGTGGAGACCCAGTACTTC; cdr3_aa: CASSQGDSNLVETQYF
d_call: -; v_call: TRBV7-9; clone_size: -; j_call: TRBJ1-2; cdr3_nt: TGTGCCAGCAGCATGACAGTGAACTATGGCTACACCTTC; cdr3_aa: CASSMTVNYGYTF
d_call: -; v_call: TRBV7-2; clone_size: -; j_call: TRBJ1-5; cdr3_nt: TGTGCCAGCAGTTTAGCAGGAGCCGGCAGTAGTCAGCCCCAGCATTTT; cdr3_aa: CASSLAGAGSSQPQHF
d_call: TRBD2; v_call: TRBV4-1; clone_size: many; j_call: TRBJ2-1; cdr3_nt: TGCGCCAGCAGCCCGACTAGCGGCTCCTACAATGAGCAGTTCTTC; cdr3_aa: CASSPTSGSYNEQFF
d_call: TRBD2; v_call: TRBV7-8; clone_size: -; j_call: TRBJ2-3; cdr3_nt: TGTGCCAGCAGCAATAGCGGGACTGGGACAGATACGCAGTATTTT; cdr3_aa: CASSNSGTGTDTQYF
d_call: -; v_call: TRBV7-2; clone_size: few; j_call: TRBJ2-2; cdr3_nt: TGTGCCAGCAGACCCAGCGGGAACACCGGGGAGCTGTTTTTT; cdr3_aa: CASRPSGNTGELFF
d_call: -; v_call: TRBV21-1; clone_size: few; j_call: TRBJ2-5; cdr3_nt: TGTGCCAGCAGCAAACCCCGGGCCGGGACAGAAGAGACCCAGTACTTC; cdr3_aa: CASSKPRAGTEETQYF
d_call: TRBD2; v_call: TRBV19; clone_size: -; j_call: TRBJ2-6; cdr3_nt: TGTGCCAGTAGACTGACTAGCGGTAAACTCTCTGGGGCCAACGTCCTGACTTTC; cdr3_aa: CASRLTSGKLSGANVLTF
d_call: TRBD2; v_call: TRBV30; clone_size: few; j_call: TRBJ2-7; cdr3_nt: TGTGCCTCCGGGAGGCTAGCGGCCTACGAGCAGTACTTC; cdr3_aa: CASGRLAAYEQYF
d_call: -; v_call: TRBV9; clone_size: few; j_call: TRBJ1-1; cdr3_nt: TGTGCCAGCAGCGTAGACGGGAGCGGTGAAGCTTTCTTT; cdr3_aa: CASSVDGSGEAFF
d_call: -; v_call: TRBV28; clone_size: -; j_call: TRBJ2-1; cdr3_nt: TGTGCCAGCAGCCAAACGGATTCTCAGGAGTTCTTC; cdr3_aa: CASSQTDSQEFF
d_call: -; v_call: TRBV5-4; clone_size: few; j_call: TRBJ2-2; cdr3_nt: TGTGCCAGCCAGGGCAGGCCCCCCGGGGAGCTGTTTTTT; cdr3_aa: CASQGRPPGELFF
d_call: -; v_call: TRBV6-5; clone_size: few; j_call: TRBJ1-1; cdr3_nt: TGTGCCAGCAGTGTGAGGAACACTGAAGCTTTCTTT; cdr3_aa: CASSVRNTEAFF
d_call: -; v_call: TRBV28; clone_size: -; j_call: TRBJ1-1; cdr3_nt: TGTGCCAGCGTCTTTAGGAGGACTGGTAACACTGAAGCTTTCTTT; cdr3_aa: CASVFRRTGNTEAFF
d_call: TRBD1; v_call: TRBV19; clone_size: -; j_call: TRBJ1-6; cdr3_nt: TGTGCCAGCCGCGACAGGGATCCCCTTTACCTCCACTTT; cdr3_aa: CASRDRDPLYLHF
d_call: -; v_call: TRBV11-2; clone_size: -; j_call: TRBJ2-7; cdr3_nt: TGTGCCAGCAGCTTAGGTGGGGGGAACGAGCAGTACTTC; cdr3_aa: CASSLGGGNEQYF
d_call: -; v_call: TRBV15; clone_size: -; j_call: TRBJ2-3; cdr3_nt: TGTGCCACCCGGGGGGACAGGAGCGGGGCCGGCACGCAGTATTTT; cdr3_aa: CATRGDRSGAGTQYF
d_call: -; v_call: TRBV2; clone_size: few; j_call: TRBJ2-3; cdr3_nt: TGTGCCAGCAGAGCTGTTACTAGCACAGATACGCAGTATTTT; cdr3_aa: CASRAVTSTDTQYF
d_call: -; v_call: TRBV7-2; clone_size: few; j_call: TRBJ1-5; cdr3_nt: TGTGCCAGCAGCTTCGGGGTTCCCAATCAGCCCCAGCATTTT; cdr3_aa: CASSFGVPNQPQHF
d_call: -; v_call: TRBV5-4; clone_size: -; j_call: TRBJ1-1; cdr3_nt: TGTGCCAGCAGCTTGGCCGGGACACTCTCCCAGGCTTTCTTT; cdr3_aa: CASSLAGTLSQAFF
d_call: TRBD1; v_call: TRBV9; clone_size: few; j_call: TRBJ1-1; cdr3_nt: TGTGCCAGCAGCGCAAGACAGGGCAACACTGAAGCTTTCTTT; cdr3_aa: CASSARQGNTEAFF
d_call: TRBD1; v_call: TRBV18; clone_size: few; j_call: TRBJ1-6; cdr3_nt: TGTGCCAGCGCACCCGGGACAGGAAATTCACCCCTCCACTTT; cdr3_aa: CASAPGTGNSPLHF
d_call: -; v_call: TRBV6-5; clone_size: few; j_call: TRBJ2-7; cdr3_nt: TGTGCCAGCAGTTACAGTCACCAGTACTCCTACGAGCAGTACTTC; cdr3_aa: CASSYSHQYSYEQYF
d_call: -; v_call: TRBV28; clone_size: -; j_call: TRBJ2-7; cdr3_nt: TGTGCCAGCTTAAAGGCGGGCCCGCGGCAGTACTTC; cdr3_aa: CASLKAGPRQYF
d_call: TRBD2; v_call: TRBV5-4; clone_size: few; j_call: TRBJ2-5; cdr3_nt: TGTGCCAGCAGTTTGCCCGGGGCGGGGGGGGAGACCCAGTACTTC; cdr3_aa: CASSLPGAGGETQYF
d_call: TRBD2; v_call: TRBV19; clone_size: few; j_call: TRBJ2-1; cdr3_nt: TGTGCCAGTAGTATCCTAGCGGGAGCCAATGAGCAGTTCTTC; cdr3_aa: CASSILAGANEQFF
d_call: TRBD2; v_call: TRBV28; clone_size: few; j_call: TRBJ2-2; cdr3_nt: TGTGCCAGCAGAAAGGGACTAGCGGGGGCTGTGCTGTTTTTT; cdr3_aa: CASRKGLAGAVLFF
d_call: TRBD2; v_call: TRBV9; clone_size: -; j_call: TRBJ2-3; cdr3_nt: TGTGCCAGCAGCGTAGTTGATAGCGGGAGCGCAGATACGCAGTATTTT; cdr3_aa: CASSVVDSGSADTQYF
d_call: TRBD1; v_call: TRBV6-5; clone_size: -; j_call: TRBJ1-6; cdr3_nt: TGTGCCAGCAGTTACACCCAGGGGGATTCACCCCTCCACTTT; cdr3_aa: CASSYTQGDSPLHF
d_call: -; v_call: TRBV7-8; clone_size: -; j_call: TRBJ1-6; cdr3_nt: TGTGCCAGCAGGACAGAGAATAATTCACCCCTCCACTTT; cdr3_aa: CASRTENNSPLHF